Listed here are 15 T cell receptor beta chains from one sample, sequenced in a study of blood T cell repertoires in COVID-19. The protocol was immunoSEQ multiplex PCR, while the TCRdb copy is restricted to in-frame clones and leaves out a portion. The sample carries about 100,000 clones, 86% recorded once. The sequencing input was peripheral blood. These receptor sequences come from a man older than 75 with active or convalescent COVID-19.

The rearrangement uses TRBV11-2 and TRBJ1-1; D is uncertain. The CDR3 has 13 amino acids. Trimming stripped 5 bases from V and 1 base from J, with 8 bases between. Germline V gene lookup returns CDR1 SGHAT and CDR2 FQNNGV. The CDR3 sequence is CASSNYRNTEAFF. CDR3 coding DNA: TGTGCCAGCAGCAATTACAGGAACACTGAAGCTTTCTTT.

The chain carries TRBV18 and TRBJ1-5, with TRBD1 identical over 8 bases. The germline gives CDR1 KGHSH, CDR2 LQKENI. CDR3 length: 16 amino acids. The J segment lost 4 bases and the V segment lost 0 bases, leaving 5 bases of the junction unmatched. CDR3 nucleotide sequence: TGTGCCAGCTCACCACCCCCAGGGGGCTGGAATCAGCCCCAGCATTTT. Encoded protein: CASSPPPGGWNQPQHF.

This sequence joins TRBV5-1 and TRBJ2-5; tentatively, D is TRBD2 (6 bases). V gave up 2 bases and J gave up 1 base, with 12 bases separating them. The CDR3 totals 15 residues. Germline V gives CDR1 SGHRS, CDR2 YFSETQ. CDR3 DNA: TGCGCCAGCAGCTTCGGGGGTTCCTTCCAAGAGACCCAGTACTTC. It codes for CASSFGGSFQETQYF.

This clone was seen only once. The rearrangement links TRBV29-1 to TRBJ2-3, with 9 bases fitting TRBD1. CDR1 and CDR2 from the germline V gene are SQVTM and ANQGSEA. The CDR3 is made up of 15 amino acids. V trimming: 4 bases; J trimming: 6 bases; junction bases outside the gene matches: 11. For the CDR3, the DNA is TGCAGCGTTGGCCCGGGACAGGGAACTTTGGATACGCAGTATTTT. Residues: CSVGPGQGTLDTQYF.

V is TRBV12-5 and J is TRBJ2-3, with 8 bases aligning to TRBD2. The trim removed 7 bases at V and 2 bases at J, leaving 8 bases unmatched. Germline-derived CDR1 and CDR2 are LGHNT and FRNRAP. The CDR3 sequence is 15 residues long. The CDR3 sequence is CASASSGSYTDTQYF. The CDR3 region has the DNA TGTGCTAGTGCATCCAGCGGGAGCTACACAGATACGCAGTATTTT.

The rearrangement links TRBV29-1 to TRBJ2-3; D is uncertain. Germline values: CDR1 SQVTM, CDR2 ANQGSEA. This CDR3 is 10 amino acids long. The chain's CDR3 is CAAAADTQYF. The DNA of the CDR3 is TGCGCGGCCGCGGCAGATACGCAGTATTTT.

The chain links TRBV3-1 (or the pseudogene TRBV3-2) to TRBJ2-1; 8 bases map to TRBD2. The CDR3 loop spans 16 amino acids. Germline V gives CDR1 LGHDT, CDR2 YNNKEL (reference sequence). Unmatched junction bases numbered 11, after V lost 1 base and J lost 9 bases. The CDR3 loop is CASSQGQAGEGGEQFF. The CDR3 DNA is TGTGCCAGCAGCCAAGGACAAGCGGGGGAAGGTGGTGAGCAGTTCTTC.

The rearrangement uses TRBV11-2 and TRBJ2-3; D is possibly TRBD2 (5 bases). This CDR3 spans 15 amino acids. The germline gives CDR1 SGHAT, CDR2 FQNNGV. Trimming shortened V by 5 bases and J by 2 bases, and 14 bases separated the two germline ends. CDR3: CASSRMSGNTDTQYF. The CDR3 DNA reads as TGTGCCAGCAGCCGCATGTCGGGAAACACAGATACGCAGTATTTT.

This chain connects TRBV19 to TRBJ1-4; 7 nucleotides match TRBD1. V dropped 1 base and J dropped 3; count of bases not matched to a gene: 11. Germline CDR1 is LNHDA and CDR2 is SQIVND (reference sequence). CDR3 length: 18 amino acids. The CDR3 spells CASSIGWRGRRANEKLFF. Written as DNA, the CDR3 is TGTGCCAGTAGTATAGGGTGGAGGGGGCGCCGAGCTAATGAAAAACTGTTTTTT.

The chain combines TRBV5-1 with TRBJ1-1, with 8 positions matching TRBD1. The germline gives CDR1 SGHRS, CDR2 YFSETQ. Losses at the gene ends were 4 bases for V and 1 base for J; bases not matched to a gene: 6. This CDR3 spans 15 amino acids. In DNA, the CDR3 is TGCGCCAGCAGCGGTGGACAGGGCGGGAACACTGAAGCTTTCTTT. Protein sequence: CASSGGQGGNTEAFF.

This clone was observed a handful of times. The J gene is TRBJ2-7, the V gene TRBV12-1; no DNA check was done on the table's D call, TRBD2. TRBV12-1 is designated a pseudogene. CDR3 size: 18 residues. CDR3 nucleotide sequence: TGTGCCAGCAGCTCCTTTTCGATAGCGGAAAACGGGTCCCACGAGCAGTACTTC. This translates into CASSSFSIAENGSHEQYF.

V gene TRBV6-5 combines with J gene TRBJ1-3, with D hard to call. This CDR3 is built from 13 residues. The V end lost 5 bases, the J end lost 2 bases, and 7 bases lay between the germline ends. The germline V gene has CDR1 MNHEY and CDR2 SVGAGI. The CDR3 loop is CASSNRAGNTIYF. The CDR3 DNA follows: TGTGCCAGCAGTAACCGGGCTGGAAACACCATATATTTT.

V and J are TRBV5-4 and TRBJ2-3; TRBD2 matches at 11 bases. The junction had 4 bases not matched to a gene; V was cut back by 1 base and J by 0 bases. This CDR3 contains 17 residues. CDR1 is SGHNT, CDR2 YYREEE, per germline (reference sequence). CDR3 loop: CASSLRLAGSSTDTQYF. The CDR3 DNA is TGTGCCAGCAGCTTGCGACTAGCGGGGTCTAGCACAGATACGCAGTATTTT.

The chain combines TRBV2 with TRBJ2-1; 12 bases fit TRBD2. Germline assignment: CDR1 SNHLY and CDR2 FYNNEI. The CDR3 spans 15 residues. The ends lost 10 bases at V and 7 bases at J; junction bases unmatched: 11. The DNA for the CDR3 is TGTGCCATTGCTACCACTAGCGGGAGGTGGAATGAGCAGTTCTTC. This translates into CAIATTSGRWNEQFF.

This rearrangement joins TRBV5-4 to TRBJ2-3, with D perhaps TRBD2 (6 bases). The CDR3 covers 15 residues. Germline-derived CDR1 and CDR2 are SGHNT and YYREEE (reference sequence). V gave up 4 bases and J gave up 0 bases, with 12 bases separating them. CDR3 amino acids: CASSPGGRSTDTQYF. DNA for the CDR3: TGTGCCAGCAGCCCTGGAGGGAGAAGCACAGATACGCAGTATTTT.